This entry describes one T cell receptor (beta chain). What it binds is not known. Data came from immunoSEQ multiplex PCR; TCRdb stores just in-frame clones and leaves some out. The profile shows about 9,200 clones, around nine tenths of them singletons. Unmatched junction bases numbered 9, after V lost 3 bases and J lost 7 bases. Germline V lookup: CDR1 SGHDT, CDR2 YYEEEE. The CDR3 is 15 amino acids. Noted time point: cycle 4 day 1 (C4D1), after less than 7 weeks of nivolumab. Every patient had relapsed following autologous stem cell transplantation, and cohorts differed in brentuximab vedotin exposure. Relapsed/refractory classical Hodgkin lymphoma patients had complete, partial or progressive responses. This specimen comes from a study of PD-1 blockade in classical Hodgkin lymphoma. Study-wide findings and caveats: Baseline diversity was lower in partial responders and progressors than complete responders. TCR diversity rose significantly by C4D1 in CD4+ but not CD8+ cells. Exclusion was the outcome for patients who began nivolumab under 1 year after ASCT.

The sequencing here drew on peripheral blood mononuclear cells (PBMCs), taken before the fourth cycle of nivolumab. The TCR sequence derives from a human donor with classical Hodgkin lymphoma. The chain joins TRBV5-6 to TRBJ2-5; 10 bases fit TRBD2. The CDR3 coding sequence is TGTGCCAGCAGCTCCCTAGCGGGAGTACAGGGGACCCAGTACTTC. Residues: CASSSLAGVQGTQYF.